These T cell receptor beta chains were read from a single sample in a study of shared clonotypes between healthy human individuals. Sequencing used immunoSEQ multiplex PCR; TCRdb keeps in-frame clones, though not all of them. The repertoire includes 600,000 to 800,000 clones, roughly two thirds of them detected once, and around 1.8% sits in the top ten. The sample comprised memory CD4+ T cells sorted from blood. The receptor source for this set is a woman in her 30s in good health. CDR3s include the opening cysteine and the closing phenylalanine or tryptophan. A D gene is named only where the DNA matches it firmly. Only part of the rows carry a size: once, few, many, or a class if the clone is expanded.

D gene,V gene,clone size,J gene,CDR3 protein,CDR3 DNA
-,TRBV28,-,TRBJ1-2,CASSRQVAGGYTF,TGTGCCAGCAGCAGACAGGTCGCGGGTGGCTACACCTTC
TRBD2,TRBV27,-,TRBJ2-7,CASSPALAGGPVYEQYF,TGTGCCAGCAGTCCTGCTCTAGCGGGAGGGCCAGTGTACGAGCAGTACTTC
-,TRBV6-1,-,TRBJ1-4,CASSEDRFQNEKLFF,TGTGCCAGCAGTGAAGATCGGTTTCAAAATGAAAAACTGTTTTTT
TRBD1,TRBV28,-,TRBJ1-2,CASSLDRGLSNYGYTF,TGTGCCAGCAGCCTGGACAGGGGGCTTTCCAACTATGGCTACACCTTC
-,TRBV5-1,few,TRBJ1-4,CASSLRRPATNEKLFF,TGCGCCAGCAGCTTGAGGAGACCTGCAACTAATGAAAAACTGTTTTTT
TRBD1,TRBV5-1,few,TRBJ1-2,CASSLGDRDQYGYTF,TGCGCCAGCAGCTTGGGGGACAGGGATCAATATGGCTACACCTTC
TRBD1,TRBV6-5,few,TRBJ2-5,CASSFVETGECETQYF,TGTGCCAGCAGTTTTGTGGAGACAGGGGAGTGTGAGACCCAGTACTTC
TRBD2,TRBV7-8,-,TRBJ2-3,CASSLGQAGDIHTQYF,TGTGCCAGCAGCCTAGGCCAAGCGGGGGACATACATACGCAGTATTTT
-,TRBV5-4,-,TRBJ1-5,CASSPKPGANQPQHF,TGTGCCAGCAGCCCGAAGCCGGGAGCCAATCAGCCCCAGCATTTT
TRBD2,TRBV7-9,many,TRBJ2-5,CASSLGLAGGKVLQTQYF,TGTGCCAGCAGCTTAGGACTAGCGGGAGGAAAGGTCTTACAGACCCAGTACTTC
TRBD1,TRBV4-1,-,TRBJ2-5,CASSQGTGDLGETQYF,TGCGCCAGCAGCCAAGGGACAGGGGACCTCGGAGAGACCCAGTACTTC
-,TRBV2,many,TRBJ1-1,CASRREGNTEAFF,TGTGCCAGCAGGCGGGAAGGCAACACTGAAGCTTTCTTT
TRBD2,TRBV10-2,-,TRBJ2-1,CASSEILAGEQFF,TGCGCCAGCAGTGAGATCCTAGCGGGTGAGCAGTTCTTC